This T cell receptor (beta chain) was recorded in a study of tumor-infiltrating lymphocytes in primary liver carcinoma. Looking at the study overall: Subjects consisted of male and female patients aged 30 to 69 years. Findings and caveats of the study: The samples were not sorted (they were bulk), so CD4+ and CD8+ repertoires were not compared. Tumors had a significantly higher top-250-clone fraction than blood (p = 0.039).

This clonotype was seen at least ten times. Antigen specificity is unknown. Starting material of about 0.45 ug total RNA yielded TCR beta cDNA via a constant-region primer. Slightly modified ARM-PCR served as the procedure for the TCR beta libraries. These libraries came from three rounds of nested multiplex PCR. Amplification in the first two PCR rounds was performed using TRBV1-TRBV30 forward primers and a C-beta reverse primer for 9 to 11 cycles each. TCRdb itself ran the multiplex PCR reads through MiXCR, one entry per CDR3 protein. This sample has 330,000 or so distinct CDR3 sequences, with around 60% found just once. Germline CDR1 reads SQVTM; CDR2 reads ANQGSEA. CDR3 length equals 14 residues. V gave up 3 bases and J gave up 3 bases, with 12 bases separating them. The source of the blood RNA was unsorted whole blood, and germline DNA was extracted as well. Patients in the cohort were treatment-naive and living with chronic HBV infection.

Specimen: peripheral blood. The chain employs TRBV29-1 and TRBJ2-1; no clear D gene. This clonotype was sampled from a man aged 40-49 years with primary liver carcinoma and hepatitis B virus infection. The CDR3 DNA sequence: TGCAGCGTTGAGTTAGTTGCGCGCTACAATGAGCAGTTCTTC. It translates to CSVELVARYNEQFF.